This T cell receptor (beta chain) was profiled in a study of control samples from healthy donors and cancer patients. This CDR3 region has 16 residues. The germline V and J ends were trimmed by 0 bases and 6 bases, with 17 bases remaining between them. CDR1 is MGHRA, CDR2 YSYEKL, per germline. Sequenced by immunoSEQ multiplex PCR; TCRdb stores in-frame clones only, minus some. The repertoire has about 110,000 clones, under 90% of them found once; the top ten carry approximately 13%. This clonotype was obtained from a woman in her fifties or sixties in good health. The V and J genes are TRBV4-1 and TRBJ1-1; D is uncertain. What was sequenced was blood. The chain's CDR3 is CASSQDNYWGGAEAFF. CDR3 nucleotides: TGCGCCAGCAGCCAAGATAATTATTGGGGAGGCGCTGAAGCTTTCTTT.